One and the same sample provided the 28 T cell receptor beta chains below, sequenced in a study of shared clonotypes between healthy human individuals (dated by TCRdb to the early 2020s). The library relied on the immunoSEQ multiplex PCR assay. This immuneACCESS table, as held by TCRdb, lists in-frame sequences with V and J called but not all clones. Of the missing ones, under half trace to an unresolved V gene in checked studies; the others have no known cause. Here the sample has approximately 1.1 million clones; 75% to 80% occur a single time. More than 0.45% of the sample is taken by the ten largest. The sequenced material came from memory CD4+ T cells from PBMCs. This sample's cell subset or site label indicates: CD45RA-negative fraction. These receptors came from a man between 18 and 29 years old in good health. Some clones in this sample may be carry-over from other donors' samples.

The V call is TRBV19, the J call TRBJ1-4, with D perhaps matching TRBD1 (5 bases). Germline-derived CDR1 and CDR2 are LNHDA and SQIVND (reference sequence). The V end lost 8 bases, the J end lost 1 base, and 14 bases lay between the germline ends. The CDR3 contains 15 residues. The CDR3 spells CASGRGALTNEKLFF. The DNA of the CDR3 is TGTGCCAGTGGGCGTGGGGCGCTAACTAATGAAAAACTGTTTTTT.

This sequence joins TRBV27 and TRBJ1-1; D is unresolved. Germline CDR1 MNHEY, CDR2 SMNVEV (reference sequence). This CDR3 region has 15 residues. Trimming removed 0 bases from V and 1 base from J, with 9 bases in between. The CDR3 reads CASSLSWLGNTEAFF. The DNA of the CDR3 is TGTGCCAGCAGTTTATCGTGGTTGGGGAACACTGAAGCTTTCTTT.

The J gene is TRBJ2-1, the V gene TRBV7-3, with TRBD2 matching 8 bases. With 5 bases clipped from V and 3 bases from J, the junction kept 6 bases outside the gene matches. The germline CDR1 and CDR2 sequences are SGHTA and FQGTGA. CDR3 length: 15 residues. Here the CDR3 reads CASSLGTSIYNEQFF. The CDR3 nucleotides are TGTGCCAGCAGCCTCGGGACTAGTATCTACAATGAGCAGTTCTTC.

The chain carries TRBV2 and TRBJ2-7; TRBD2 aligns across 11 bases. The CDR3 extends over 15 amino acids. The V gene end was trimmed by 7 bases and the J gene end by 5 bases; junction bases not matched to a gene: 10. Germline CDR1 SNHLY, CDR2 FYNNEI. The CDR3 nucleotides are TGTGCCAGCAAAACTACTAGCGGGAGTAGCCACGAGCAGTACTTC. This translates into CASKTTSGSSHEQYF. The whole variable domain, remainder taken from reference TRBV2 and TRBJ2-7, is EPEVTQTPSHQVTQMGQEVILRCVPISNHLYFYWYRQILGQKVEFLVSFYNNEISEKSEIFDDQFSVERPDGSNFTLKIRSTKLEDSAMYFCASKTTSGSSHEQYFGPGTRLTVT.

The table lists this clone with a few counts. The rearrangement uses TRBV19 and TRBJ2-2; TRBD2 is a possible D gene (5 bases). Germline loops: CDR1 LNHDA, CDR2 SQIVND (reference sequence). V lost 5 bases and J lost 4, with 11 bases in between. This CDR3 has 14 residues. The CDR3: CASSERALTGELFF. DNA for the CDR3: TGTGCCAGTAGTGAGAGGGCTCTCACCGGGGAGCTGTTTTTT.

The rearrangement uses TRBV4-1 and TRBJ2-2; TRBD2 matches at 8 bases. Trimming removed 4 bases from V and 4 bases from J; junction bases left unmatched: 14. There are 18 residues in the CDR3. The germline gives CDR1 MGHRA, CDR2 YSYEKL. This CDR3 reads CASSLLISSGPPTGELFF. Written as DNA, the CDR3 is TGCGCCAGCAGCCTCTTGATTTCTAGCGGGCCGCCCACCGGGGAGCTGTTTTTT.

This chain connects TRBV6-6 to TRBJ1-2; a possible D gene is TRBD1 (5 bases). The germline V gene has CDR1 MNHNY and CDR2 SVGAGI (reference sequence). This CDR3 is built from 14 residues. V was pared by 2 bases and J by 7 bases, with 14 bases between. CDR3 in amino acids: CASSYAPQVGGYTF. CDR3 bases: TGTGCCAGCAGTTACGCCCCACAGGTTGGTGGCTACACCTTC.

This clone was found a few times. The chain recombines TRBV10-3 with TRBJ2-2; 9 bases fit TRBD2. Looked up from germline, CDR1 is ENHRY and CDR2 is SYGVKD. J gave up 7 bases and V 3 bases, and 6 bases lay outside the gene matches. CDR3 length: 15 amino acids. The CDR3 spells CAISDSGLAVGELFF. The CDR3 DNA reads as TGTGCCATCAGTGATTCGGGACTAGCTGTCGGGGAGCTGTTTTTT.

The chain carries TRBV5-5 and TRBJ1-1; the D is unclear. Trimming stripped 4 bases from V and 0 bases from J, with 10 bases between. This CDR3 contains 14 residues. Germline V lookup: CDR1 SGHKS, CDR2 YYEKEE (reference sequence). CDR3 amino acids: CASSPTAMNTEAFF. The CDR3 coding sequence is TGTGCCAGCAGCCCCACGGCGATGAACACTGAAGCTTTCTTT.

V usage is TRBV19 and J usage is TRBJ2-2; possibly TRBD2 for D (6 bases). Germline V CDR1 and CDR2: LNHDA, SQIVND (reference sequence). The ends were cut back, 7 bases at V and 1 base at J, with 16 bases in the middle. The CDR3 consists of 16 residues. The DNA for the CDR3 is TGTGCCAGTAAGCGTAGGAGGGCCCAGAACACCGGGGAGCTGTTTTTT. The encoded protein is CASKRRRAQNTGELFF.

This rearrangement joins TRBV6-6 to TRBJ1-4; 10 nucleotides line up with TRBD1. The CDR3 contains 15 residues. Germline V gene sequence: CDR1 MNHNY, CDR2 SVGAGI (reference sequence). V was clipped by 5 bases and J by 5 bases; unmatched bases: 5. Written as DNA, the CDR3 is TGTGCCAGCAGTCCAGGACAGGGGGTAAATGAAAAACTGTTTTTT. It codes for CASSPGQGVNEKLFF.

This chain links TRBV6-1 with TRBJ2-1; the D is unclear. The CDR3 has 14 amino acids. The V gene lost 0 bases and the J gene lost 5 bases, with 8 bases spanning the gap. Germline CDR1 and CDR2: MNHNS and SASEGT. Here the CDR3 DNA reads TGTGCCAGCAGTGAAGCAGGCTACAACAATGAGCAGTTCTTC. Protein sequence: CASSEAGYNNEQFF.

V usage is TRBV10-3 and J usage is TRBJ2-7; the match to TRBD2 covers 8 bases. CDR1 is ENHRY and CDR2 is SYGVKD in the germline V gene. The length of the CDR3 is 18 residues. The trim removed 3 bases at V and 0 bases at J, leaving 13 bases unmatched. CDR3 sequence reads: CAISEGTSGVLSSYEQYF. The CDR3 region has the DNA TGTGCCATCAGTGAAGGGACTAGTGGGGTGCTAAGCTCCTACGAGCAGTACTTC.

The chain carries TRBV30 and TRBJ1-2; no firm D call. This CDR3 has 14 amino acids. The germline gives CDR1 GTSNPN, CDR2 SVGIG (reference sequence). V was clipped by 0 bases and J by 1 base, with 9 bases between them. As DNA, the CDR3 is TGTGCCTGGAGTGTAGAAAGTCTTAACTATGGCTACACCTTC. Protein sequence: CAWSVESLNYGYTF. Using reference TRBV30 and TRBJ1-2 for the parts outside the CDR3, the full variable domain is SQTIHQWPATLVQPVGSPLSLECTVEGTSNPNLYWYRQAAGRGLQLLFYSVGIGQISSEVPQNLSASRPQDRQFILSSKKLLLSDSGFYLCAWSVESLNYGYTFGSGTRLTVV.

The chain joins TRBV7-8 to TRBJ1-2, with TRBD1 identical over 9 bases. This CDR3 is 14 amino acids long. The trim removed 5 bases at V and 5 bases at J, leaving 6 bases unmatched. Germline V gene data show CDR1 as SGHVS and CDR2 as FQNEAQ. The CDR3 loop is CASSGDRAQYGYTF. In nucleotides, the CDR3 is TGTGCCAGCAGCGGGGACAGGGCACAATATGGCTACACCTTC.

The CDR3 DNA sequence: TGCGCCAGCAGCCCTCCGGTACCCAATGAGCAGTTCTTC. This gives the protein CASSPPVPNEQFF. V gene TRBV5-1 combines with J gene TRBJ2-1, with D unclear. Per the germline V gene, CDR1 is SGHRS and CDR2 is YFSETQ. V was trimmed by 4 bases and J by 6 bases, leaving 11 bases between them. The CDR3 runs to 13 residues.

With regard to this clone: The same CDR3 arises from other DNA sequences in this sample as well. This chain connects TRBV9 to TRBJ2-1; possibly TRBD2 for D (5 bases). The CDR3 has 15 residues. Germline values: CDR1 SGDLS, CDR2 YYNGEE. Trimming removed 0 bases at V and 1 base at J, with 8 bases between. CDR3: CASSVGGGSYNEQFF. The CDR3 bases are TGTGCCAGCAGCGTAGGAGGAGGATCCTACAATGAGCAGTTCTTC. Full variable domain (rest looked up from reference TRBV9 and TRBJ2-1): DSGVTQTPKHLITATGQRVTLRCSPRSGDLSVYWYQQSLDQGLQFLIQYYNGEERAKGNILERFSAQQFPDLHSELNLSSLELGDSALYFCASSVGGGSYNEQFFGPGTRLTVL.

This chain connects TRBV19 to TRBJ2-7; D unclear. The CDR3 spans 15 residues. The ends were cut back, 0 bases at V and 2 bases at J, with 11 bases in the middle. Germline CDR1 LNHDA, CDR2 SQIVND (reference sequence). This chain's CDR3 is CASSIDLGIAYEQYF. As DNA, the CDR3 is TGTGCCAGTAGTATAGATCTCGGCATAGCCTACGAGCAGTACTTC. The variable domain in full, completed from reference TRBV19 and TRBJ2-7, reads DGGITQSPKYLFRKEGQNVTLSCEQNLNHDAMYWYRQDPGQGLRLIYYSQIVNDFQKGDIAEGYSVSREKKESFPLTVTSAQKNPTAFYLCASSIDLGIAYEQYFGPGTRLTVT.

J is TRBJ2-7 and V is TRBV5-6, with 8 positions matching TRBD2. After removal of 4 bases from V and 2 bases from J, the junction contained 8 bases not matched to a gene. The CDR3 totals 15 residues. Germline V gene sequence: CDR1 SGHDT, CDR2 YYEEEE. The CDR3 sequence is CASSPPGGAAYEQYF. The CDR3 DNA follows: TGTGCCAGCAGCCCCCCCGGGGGGGCCGCCTACGAGCAGTACTTC.

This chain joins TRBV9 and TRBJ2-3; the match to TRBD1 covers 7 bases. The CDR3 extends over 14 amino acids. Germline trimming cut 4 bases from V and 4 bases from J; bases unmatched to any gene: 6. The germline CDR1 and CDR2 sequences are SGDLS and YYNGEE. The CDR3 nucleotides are TGTGCCAGCAGCTCGTACAGGGGCGCAGATACGCAGTATTTT. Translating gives CASSSYRGADTQYF.

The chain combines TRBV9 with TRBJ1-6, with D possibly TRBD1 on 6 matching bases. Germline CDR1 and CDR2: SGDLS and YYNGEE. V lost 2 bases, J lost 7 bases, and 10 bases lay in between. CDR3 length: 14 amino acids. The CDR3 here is CASSVDRWNSPLHF. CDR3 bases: TGTGCCAGCAGCGTTGACAGGTGGAATTCACCCCTCCACTTT. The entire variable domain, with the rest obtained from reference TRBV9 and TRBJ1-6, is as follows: DSGVTQTPKHLITATGQRVTLRCSPRSGDLSVYWYQQSLDQGLQFLIQYYNGEERAKGNILERFSAQQFPDLHSELNLSSLELGDSALYFCASSVDRWNSPLHFGNGTRLTVT.

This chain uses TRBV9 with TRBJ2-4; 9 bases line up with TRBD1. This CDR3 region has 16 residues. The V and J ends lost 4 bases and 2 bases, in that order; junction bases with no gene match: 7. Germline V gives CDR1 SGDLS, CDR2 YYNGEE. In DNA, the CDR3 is TGTGCCAGCAGCCCCCCGGACAGGGGACCCAAAAACATTCAGTACTTC. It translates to CASSPPDRGPKNIQYF.

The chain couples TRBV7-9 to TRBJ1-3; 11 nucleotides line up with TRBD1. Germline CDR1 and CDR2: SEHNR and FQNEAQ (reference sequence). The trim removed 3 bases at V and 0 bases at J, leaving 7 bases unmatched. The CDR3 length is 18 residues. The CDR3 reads CASSLWTGGYSSGNTIYF. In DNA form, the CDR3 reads TGTGCCAGCAGCTTGTGGACAGGGGGCTACAGCTCTGGAAACACCATATATTTT. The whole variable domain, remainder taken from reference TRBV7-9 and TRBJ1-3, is DTGVSQNPRHKITKRGQNVTFRCDPISEHNRLYWYRQTLGQGPEFLTYFQNEAQLEKSRLLSDRFSAERPKGSFSTLEIQRTEQGDSAMYLCASSLWTGGYSSGNTIYFGEGSWLTVV.

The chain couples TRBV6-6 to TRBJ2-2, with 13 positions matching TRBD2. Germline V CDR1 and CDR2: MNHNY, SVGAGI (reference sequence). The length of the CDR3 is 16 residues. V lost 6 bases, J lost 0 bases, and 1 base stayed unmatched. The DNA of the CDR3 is TGTGCCAGCAGACTAGCGGGAGGGACGAACACCGGGGAGCTGTTTTTT. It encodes CASRLAGGTNTGELFF.

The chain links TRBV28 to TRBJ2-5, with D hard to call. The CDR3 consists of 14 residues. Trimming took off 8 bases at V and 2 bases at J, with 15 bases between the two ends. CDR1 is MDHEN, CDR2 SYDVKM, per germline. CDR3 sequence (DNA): TGTGCCAGCGCCAGGCCGGGTCAGCAAGAGACCCAGTACTTC. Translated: CASARPGQQETQYF.

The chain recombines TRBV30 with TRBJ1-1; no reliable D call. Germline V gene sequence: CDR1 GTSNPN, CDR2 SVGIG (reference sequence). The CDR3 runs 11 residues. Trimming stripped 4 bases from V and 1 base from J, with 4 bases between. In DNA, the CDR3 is TGTGCCTGGAACACGAACACTGAAGCTTTCTTT. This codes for CAWNTNTEAFF.

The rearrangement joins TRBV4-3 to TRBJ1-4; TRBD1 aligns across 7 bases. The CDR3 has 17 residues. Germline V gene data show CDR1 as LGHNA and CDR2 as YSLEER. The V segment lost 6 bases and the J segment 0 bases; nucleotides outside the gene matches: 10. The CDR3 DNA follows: TGCGCCAGCAGAGAATTTCACAGGGGTACAACTAATGAAAAACTGTTTTTT. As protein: CASREFHRGTTNEKLFF.

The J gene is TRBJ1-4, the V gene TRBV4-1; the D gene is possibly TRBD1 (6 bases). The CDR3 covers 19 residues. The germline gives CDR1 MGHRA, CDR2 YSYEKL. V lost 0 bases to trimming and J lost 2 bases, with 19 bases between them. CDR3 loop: CASSQDSTGKSRTNEKLFF. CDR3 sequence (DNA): TGCGCCAGCAGCCAAGATAGTACAGGGAAAAGTAGGACTAATGAAAAACTGTTTTTT.